This T cell receptor (beta chain) stems from a study of metastatic and nonmetastatic thyroid tumors (dated by TCRdb to the early 2020s). Concerning the study at large: Repertoires from peripheral blood and from tumor or nodule tissue samples of malignant and benign thyroid patients were compared.

This clone was found many times. Its binding antigen is unknown. Per-base quality was not reported, and no clone a single base away is much larger than it. The CDR3 numbers 12 residues from cysteine through phenylalanine. The kept DNA is CDR3 alone, 36 bases in frame from the first base. V is reduced by 8 bases and J by 8 bases, leaving a spacing of 12 bases between them. From a lookup of the germline V gene, CDR1 and CDR2 are SGHTA and FQGTGA. Results the study describes overall, beyond this receptor: In both blood and tumor samples, malignant tumors were reported to have significantly higher TCR beta diversity than benign nodules.

Before undergoing thyroid surgery, none of the patients had been given any kind of treatment. Using T-cell receptor beta sequencing, the researchers looked back retrospectively at clinical samples from patients, gathered between the early 2010s and the late 2010s. Libraries were built with PCR. Sequenced using an Illumina HiSeq 4000. The TCR beta-chain CDR3 region of each patient was profiled by high-throughput sequencing. On the study's bioinformatics: CDR3 differences across clinicopathological groups were used to build a classifier for discriminating distant-metastatic papillary thyroid cancer patients. The Shannon index was used to assess repertoire diversity, and the Morisita-Horn index was used to assess tumor-blood repertoire similarity. TCRdb cleaned the public reads at Q25 with fastp, built clones with MiXCR and kept in-frame beta chains. The V and J calls shown here were made by TCRdb, not taken from the authors' results. Present in this sample are 24,000 or so clones, approximately 11% of which were seen just once. The ten largest clones represent 25% to 35% of the sample.

The V gene is TRBV7-3 and the J gene is TRBJ2-2; no confident D gene assignment can be made. The sequenced material came from blood. The clonotype was recovered from a female donor with papillary thyroid cancer or a benign thyroid nodule (not recorded which). Some clones in this sample may be carry-over from other donors' samples. The DNA is as follows: TGTGCCAGCGGGAATCACGGGGGGGAGCTGTTTTTT. It translates as CASGNHGGELFF.